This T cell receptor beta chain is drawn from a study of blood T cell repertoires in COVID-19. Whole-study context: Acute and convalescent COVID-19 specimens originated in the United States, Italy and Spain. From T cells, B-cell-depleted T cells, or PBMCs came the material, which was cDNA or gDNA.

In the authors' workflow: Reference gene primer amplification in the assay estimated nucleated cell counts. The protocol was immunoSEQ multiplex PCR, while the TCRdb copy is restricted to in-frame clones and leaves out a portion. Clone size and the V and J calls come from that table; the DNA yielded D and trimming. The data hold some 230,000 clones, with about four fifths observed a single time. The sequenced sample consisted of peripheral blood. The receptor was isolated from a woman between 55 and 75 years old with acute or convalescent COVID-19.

The CDR3 nucleotides read TGTGCCAGCAGCCAAGGTATAGTGTGGACAGATACGCAGTATTTT. Amino acids: CASSQGIVWTDTQYF. The chain uses TRBV3-1 (or the pseudogene TRBV3-2) and TRBJ2-3; D remains unclear. Germline CDR1 reads LGHDT; CDR2 reads YNNKEL (reference sequence). CDR3 length equals 15 residues. V was clipped by 1 base and J by 3 bases, with 11 bases between them.